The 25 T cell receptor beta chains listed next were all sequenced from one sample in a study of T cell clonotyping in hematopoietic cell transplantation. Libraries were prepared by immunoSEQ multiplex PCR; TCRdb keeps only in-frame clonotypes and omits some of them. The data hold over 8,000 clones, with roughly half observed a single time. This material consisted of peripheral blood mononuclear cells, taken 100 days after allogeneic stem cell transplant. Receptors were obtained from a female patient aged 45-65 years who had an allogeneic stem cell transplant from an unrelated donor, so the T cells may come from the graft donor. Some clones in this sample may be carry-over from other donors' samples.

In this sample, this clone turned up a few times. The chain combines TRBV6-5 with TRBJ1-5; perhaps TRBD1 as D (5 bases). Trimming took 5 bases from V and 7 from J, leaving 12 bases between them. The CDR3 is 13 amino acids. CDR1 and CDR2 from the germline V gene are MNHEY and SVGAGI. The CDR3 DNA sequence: TGTGCCAGCAGTAGCCGGGGGATGCAGCCCCAGCATTTT. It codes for CASSSRGMQPQHF.

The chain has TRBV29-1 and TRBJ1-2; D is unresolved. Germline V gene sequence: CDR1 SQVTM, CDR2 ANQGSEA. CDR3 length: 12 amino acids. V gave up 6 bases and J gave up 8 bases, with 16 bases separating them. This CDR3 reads CSVRSISGGYTF. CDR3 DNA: TGCAGCGTCCGGAGCATCTCCGGCGGCTACACCTTC.

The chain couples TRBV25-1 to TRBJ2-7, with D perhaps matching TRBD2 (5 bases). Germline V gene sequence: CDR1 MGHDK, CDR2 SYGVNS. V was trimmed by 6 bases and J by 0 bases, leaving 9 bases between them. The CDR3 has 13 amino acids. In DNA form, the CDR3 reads TGTGCCAGCAGCACGGGATCCTCCTACGAGCAGTACTTC. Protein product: CASSTGSSYEQYF.

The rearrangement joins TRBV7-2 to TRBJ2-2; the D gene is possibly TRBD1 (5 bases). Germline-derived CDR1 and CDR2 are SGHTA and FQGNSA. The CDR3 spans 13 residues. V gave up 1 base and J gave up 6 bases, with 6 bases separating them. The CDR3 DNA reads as TGTGCCAGCAGCTTAGTGGGGCCCGGGGAGCTGTTTTTT. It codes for CASSLVGPGELFF.

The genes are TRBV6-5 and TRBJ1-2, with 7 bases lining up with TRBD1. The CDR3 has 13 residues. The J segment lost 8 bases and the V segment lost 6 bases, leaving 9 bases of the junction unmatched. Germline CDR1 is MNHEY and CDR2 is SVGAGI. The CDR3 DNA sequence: TGTGCCAGCAGCCTGGGACAGCGAGGCGGCTACACCTTC. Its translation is CASSLGQRGGYTF.

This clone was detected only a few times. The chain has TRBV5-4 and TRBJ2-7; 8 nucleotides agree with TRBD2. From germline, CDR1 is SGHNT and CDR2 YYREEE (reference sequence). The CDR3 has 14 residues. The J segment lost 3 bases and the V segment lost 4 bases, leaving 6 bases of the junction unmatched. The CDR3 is CASSPGGPDYEQYF. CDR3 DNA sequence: TGTGCCAGCAGCCCGGGGGGGCCAGACTACGAGCAGTACTTC.

Here the CDR3 DNA reads TGTGCCAGCAGTAACAGGGATAGCTATGGCTACACCTTC. Amino acids: CASSNRDSYGYTF. The chain joins TRBV6-6 to TRBJ1-2, with a weak D call TRBD1 (6 bases). CDR1 and CDR2 from the germline V gene are MNHNY and SVGAGI (reference sequence). V gave up 5 bases and J gave up 4 bases, with 11 bases separating them. The CDR3 extends over 13 amino acids.

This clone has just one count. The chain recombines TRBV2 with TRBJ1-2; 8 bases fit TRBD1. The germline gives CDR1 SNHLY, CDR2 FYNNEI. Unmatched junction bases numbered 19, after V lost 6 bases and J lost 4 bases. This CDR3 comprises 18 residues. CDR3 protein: CASSRLAGQVVSSYGYTF. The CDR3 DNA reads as TGTGCCAGCAGCCGATTAGCGGGACAGGTCGTCTCCAGCTATGGCTACACCTTC.

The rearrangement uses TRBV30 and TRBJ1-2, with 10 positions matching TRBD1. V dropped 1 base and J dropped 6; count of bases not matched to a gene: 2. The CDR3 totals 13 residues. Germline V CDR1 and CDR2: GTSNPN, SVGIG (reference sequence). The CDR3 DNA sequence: TGTGCCTGGAGTGCCGGGACAGGGGATGGCTACACCTTC. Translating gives CAWSAGTGDGYTF.

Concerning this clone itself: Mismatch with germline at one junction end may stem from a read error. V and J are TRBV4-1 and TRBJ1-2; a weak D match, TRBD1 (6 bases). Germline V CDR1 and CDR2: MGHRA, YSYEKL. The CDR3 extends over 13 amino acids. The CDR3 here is CASSLRGNYGYTF. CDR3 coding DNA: TGTGCCAGCAGCCTCAGGGGAAACTATGGCTACACCTTC.

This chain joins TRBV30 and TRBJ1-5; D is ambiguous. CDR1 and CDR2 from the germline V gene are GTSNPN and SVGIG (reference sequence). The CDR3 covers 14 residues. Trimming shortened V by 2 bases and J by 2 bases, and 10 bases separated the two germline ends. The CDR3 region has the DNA TGTGCCTGGAGTAAGGAGATTGGCAATCAGCCCCAGCATTTT. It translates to CAWSKEIGNQPQHF.

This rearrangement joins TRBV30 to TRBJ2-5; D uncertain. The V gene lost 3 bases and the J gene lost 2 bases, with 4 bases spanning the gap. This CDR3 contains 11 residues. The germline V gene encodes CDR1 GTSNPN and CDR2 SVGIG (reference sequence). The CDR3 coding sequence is TGTGCCTGGAGAGGTCAAGAGACCCAGTACTTC. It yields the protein CAWRGQETQYF.

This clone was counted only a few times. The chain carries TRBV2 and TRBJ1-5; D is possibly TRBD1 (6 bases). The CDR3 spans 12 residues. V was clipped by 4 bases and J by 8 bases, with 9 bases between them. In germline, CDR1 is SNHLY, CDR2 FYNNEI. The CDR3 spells CASSGGRKPQHF. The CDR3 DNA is TGTGCCAGCAGTGGGGGGCGCAAGCCCCAGCATTTT.

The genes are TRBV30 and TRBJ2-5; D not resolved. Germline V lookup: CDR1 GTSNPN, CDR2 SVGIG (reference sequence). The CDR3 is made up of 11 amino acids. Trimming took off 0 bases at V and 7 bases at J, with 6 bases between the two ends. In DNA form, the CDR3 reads TGTGCCTGGAGTGTAAAGGGGACCCAGTACTTC. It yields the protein CAWSVKGTQYF.

The CDR3: CASSLQGHETQYF. In DNA, the CDR3 is TGTGCCAGCAGCCTTCAGGGGCACGAGACCCAGTACTTC. The chain links TRBV27 to TRBJ2-5, with a possible D match to TRBD1 (6 bases). Trimming cost V 6 bases and J 5 bases, with 13 bases left between them. Germline-derived CDR1 and CDR2 are MNHEY and SMNVEV (reference sequence). CDR3 length: 13 residues.

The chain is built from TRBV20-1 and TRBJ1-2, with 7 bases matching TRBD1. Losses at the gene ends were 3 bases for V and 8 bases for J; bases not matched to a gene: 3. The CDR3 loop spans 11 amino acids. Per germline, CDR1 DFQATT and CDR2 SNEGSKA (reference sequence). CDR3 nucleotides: TGCAGTGCTAGCAGGGGGGAAGGCTACACCTTC. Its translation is CSASRGEGYTF.

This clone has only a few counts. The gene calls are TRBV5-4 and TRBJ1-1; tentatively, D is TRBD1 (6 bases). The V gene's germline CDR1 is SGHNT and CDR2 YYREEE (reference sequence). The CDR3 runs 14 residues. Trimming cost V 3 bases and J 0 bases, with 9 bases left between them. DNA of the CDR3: TGTGCCAGCAGCTGGACAGTAATGAACACTGAAGCTTTCTTT. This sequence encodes CASSWTVMNTEAFF.

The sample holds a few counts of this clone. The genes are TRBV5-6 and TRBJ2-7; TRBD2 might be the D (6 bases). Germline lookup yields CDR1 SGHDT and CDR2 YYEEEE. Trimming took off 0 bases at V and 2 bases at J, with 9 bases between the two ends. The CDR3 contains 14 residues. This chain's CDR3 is CASSLGGDTYEQYF. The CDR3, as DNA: TGTGCCAGCAGCTTGGGCGGGGATACCTACGAGCAGTACTTC. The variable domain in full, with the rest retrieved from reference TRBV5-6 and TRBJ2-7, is DAGVTQSPTHLIKTRGQQVTLRCSPKSGHDTVSWYQQALGQGPQFIFQYYEEEERQRGNFPDRFSGHQFPNYSSELNVNALLLGDSALYLCASSLGGDTYEQYFGPGTRLTVT.

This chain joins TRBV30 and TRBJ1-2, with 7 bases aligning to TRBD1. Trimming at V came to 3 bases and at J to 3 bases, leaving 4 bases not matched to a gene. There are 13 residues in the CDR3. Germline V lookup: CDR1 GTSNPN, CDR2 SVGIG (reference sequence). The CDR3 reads CAWSPGGDYGYTF. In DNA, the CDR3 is TGTGCCTGGAGCCCAGGGGGTGACTATGGCTACACCTTC.

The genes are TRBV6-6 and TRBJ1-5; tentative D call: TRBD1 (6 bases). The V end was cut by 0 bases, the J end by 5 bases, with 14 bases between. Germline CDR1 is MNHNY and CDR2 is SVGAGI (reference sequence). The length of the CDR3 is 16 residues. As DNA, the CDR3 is TGTGCCAGCAGTTACTCGGCAGGGGTGAATGATCAGCCCCAGCATTTT. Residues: CASSYSAGVNDQPQHF.

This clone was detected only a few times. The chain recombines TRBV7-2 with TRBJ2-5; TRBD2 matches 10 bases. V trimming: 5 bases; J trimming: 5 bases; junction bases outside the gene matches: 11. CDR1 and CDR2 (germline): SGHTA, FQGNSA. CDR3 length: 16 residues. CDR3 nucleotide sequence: TGTGCCAGCAGCCCGCGGGTAGCGGGGGGCGGGGAGACCCAGTACTTC. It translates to CASSPRVAGGGETQYF.

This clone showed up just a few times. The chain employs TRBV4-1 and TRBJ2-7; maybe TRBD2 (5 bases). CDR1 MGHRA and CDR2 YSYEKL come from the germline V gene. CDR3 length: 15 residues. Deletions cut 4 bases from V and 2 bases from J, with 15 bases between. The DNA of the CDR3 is TGCGCCAGCAGCCCAACTAGGGTAGCCACCTACGAGCAGTACTTC. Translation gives CASSPTRVATYEQYF.

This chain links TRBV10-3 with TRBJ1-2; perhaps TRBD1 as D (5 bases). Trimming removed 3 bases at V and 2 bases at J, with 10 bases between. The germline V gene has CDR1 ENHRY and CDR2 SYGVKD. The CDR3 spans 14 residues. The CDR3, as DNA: TGTGCCATCAGTGAAAGCGACAGAAACTATGGCTACACCTTC. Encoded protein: CAISESDRNYGYTF.

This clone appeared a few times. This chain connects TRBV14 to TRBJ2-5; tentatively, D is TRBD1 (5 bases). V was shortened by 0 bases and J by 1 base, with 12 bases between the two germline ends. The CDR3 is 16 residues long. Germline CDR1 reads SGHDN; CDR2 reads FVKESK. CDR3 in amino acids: CASSQDRGRSQETQYF. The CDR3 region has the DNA TGTGCCAGCAGCCAAGATAGGGGCAGGAGCCAAGAGACCCAGTACTTC.

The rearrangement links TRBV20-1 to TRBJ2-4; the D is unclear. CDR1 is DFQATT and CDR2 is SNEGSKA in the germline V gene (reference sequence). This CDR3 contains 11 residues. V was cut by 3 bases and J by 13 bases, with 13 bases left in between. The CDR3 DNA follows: TGCAGTGCTAGTTCGGATTTTGCACAGTACTTC. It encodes CSASSDFAQYF.